These 2 T cell receptor beta chains share one sample of origin, sequenced in a study of T cell repertoires in cytomegalovirus infection. TCRdb ran MiXCR on the reads and lists one entry per CDR3 protein. There are approximately 240,000 distinct CDR3 sequences in the sample; approximately 13% occur only once, and under 2% lies in the top ten. Sequencing was performed on PBMCs. The receptor source for this set is a human donor in good health (CMV status not recorded). Some clones in this sample may be carry-over from other donors' samples.

This clonotype was observed many times. The chain is built from TRBV4-1 and TRBJ2-3; tentatively, D is TRBD2 (6 bases). V lost 0 bases and J 6 bases, leaving 16 bases between the germline ends. Germline CDR1 MGHRA, CDR2 YSYEKL. The CDR3 has 16 amino acids. CDR3 region: CASSQDPSGVTDTQYF. The CDR3, as DNA: TGCGCCAGCAGCCAAGATCCTTCGGGGGTAACGGATACGCAGTATTTT.

The sample holds many counts of this clonotype. The chain recombines TRBV7-2 with TRBJ2-5; 13 nucleotides agree with TRBD2. Germline V lookup: CDR1 SGHTA, CDR2 FQGNSA. This CDR3 is 16 amino acids long. J was trimmed by 4 bases and V by 8 bases; bases with no gene match: 10. The CDR3, as DNA: TGTGCCAGCTCCGGGACTAGCGGGAAGCCCCCAGAGACCCAGTACTTC. Residues: CASSGTSGKPPETQYF.